The 30 T cell receptor beta chains below all came from one sample that was sequenced in a study of T cell repertoires and HLA-DP antigens. The repertoire was sequenced with immunoSEQ multiplex PCR; TCRdb's copy has only in-frame clones and lacks some. Of about 110,000 clones in the sample, almost 95% were seen once. Their target antigens are unknown. Sequencing used CD4+ T cells from PBMCs. All receptors derive from a woman aged 18-29 years in good health and CMV-seronegative.

The rearrangement joins TRBV9 to TRBJ2-5; TRBD2 matches at 8 bases. The CDR3 consists of 14 residues. J lost 5 bases, V lost 3 bases, and 6 bases had no gene match. The germline gives CDR1 SGDLS, CDR2 YYNGEE. The CDR3 region is CASSAVAGSETQYF. In DNA, the CDR3 is TGTGCCAGCAGCGCAGTAGCGGGATCTGAGACCCAGTACTTC.

The chain combines TRBV28 with TRBJ2-5; TRBD2 agrees at 10 bases. J lost 5 bases, V lost 5 bases, and 8 bases had no gene match. The CDR3 totals 15 residues. Germline V CDR1 and CDR2: MDHEN, SYDVKM. The CDR3 sequence: CASSSLLAGVETQYF. The CDR3, as DNA: TGTGCCAGCAGTAGCCTCCTAGCGGGAGTTGAGACCCAGTACTTC.

The chain uses TRBV5-1 and TRBJ2-3, with 10 positions matching TRBD2. Germline loops: CDR1 SGHRS, CDR2 YFSETQ. The trim removed 4 bases at V and 6 bases at J, leaving 5 bases unmatched. The CDR3 consists of 14 residues. The CDR3 DNA reads as TGCGCCAGCAGCACCAGCGGGAGGGGGGATACGCAGTATTTT. Translating gives CASSTSGRGDTQYF.

CDR3 loop: CASSELSTLGQTQYF. In DNA form, the CDR3 reads TGTGCCAGCAGTGAACTATCCACTTTAGGCCAAACGCAGTATTTT. The rearrangement links TRBV6-1 to TRBJ2-3, with D unclear. The length of the CDR3 is 15 residues. The germline V gene encodes CDR1 MNHNS and CDR2 SASEGT. V was cut by 2 bases and J by 9 bases, with 18 bases left in between.

This clone has only one observation. V and J are TRBV4-1 and TRBJ1-3; unclear D gene. Per germline, CDR1 MGHRA and CDR2 YSYEKL. Deletions cut 1 base from V and 0 bases from J, with 10 bases between. The CDR3 has 16 amino acids. The CDR3 nucleotides are TGCGCCAGCAGCCAAGCCAGTTACAGCTCTGGAAACACCATATATTTT. Translation: CASSQASYSSGNTIYF.

The V gene is TRBV2, the J gene TRBJ2-4, with D maybe TRBD1 (5 bases). Germline V CDR1 and CDR2: SNHLY, FYNNEI. V lost 2 bases to trimming and J lost 9 bases, with 11 bases between them. This CDR3 comprises 13 residues. The CDR3 nucleotides read TGTGCCAGCAGTGAACAGGGCAGGACCATTCAGTACTTC. Its protein is CASSEQGRTIQYF.

Comment on this clone: Within the sample, other DNA sequences also encode this same CDR3. This sequence joins TRBV28 and TRBJ1-2; tentatively, D is TRBD1 (6 bases). The germline CDR1 and CDR2 sequences are MDHEN and SYDVKM. Trimming stripped 6 bases from V and 4 bases from J, with 15 bases between. The CDR3 has 14 residues. CDR3 sequence (DNA): TGTGCCAGCAGGAGGCAACAGGGACTCTATGGCTACACCTTC. It encodes CASRRQQGLYGYTF.

The gene calls are TRBV5-4 and TRBJ2-5; 7 bases map to TRBD1. The length of the CDR3 is 15 residues. Germline V gene sequence: CDR1 SGHNT, CDR2 YYREEE (reference sequence). Trimming removed 3 bases from V and 5 bases from J; junction bases left unmatched: 10. Written as DNA, the CDR3 is TGTGCCAGCAGCTCAACTTCATACAGGGGCGAGACCCAGTACTTC. Amino acid sequence: CASSSTSYRGETQYF. Filled out from reference TRBV5-4 and TRBJ2-5, the complete variable domain reads ETGVTQSPTHLIKTRGQQVTLRCSSQSGHNTVSWYQQALGQGPQFIFQYYREEENGRGNFPPRFSGLQFPNYSSELNVNALELDDSALYLCASSSTSYRGETQYFGPGTRLLVL.

The V and J genes are TRBV5-1 and TRBJ2-7; 10 bases match TRBD1. The CDR3 contains 17 residues. V gave up 4 bases and J gave up 3 bases; unmatched junction bases: 13. Germline loops: CDR1 SGHRS, CDR2 YFSETQ. The CDR3 DNA follows: TGCGCCAGCAGCGCTTACCGGGACAGGGGTACTAACTACGAGCAGTACGTC. Amino acid sequence: CASSAYRDRGTNYEQYV.

The V gene is TRBV5-7, the J gene TRBJ2-7; no firm D call. TRBV5-7 is an ORF, and what it does is uncertain. The CDR3 covers 13 residues. The V gene lost 0 bases and the J gene lost 0 bases, with 4 bases spanning the gap. The CDR3 sequence is CASSLDISYEQYV. The CDR3 DNA sequence: TGTGCCAGCAGCTTGGACATCTCCTACGAGCAGTACGTC.

The chain employs TRBV19 and TRBJ1-2; D might be TRBD1 (6 bases). The CDR3 length is 16 residues. Germline loops: CDR1 LNHDA, CDR2 SQIVND (reference sequence). V was clipped by 5 bases and J by 0 bases, with 16 bases between them. The CDR3 protein is CASSPLGGATNYGYTF. Here the CDR3 DNA reads TGTGCCAGTAGTCCCCTGGGGGGGGCTACTAACTATGGCTACACCTTC. Based on the CDR3 plus reference TRBV19 and TRBJ1-2, the full variable domain is DGGITQSPKYLFRKEGQNVTLSCEQNLNHDAMYWYRQDPGQGLRLIYYSQIVNDFQKGDIAEGYSVSREKKESFPLTVTSAQKNPTAFYLCASSPLGGATNYGYTFGSGTRLTVV.

Written as DNA, the CDR3 is TGTGCCAGCAGCTTAAACTCGCCAGGGACAGGGAGGTACGAGCAGTACTTC. As protein: CASSLNSPGTGRYEQYF. The chain employs TRBV7-9 and TRBJ2-7; 9 bases map to TRBD1. Germline V gene sequence: CDR1 SEHNR, CDR2 FQNEAQ (reference sequence). The CDR3 length is 17 residues. Losses at the gene ends were 2 bases for V and 4 bases for J; bases not matched to a gene: 12.

The chain employs TRBV19 and TRBJ1-2, with TRBD1 matching 8 bases. Trimming took 3 bases from V and 5 from J; bases not matched to a gene: 8. This CDR3 has 15 amino acids. The V gene's germline CDR1 is LNHDA and CDR2 SQIVND (reference sequence). CDR3 sequence reads: CASSIAWQGAYGYTF. The CDR3, as DNA: TGTGCCAGTAGTATCGCCTGGCAGGGGGCGTATGGCTACACCTTC.

This chain uses TRBV11-2 with TRBJ2-5; TRBD1 aligns across 7 bases. The CDR3 covers 17 residues. CDR1 is SGHAT, CDR2 FQNNGV, per germline. The J segment lost 1 base and the V segment lost 5 bases, leaving 13 bases of the junction unmatched. CDR3 coding DNA: TGTGCCAGCAGCCTAAAGAAAGGACAGGACCTCCAAGAGACCCAGTACTTC. Its translation: CASSLKKGQDLQETQYF. The full variable domain, in which reference TRBV11-2 and TRBJ2-5 provide the parts outside the CDR3, is EAGVAQSPRYKIIEKRQSVAFWCNPISGHATLYWYQQILGQGPKLLIQFQNNGVVDDSQLPKDRFSAERLKGVDSTLKIQPAKLEDSAVYLCASSLKKGQDLQETQYFGPGTRLLVL.

The rearrangement links TRBV4-1 to TRBJ1-1; D gene uncertain. This CDR3 region has 13 residues. Germline assignment: CDR1 MGHRA and CDR2 YSYEKL. The V end lost 6 bases, the J end lost 1 base, and 9 bases lay between the germline ends. CDR3 protein: CASRGLKNTEAFF. CDR3 bases: TGCGCCAGCAGGGGCTTGAAGAACACTGAAGCTTTCTTT.

This chain uses TRBV7-2 with TRBJ1-5, with TRBD1 matching 7 bases. CDR3 length equals 14 residues. J gave up 7 bases and V 6 bases, and 9 bases lay outside the gene matches. Germline V CDR1 and CDR2: SGHTA, FQGNSA. The CDR3 loop reads CASRVRGGGQPQHF. In DNA form, the CDR3 reads TGTGCCAGCAGAGTCCGAGGAGGGGGCCAGCCCCAGCATTTT.

This chain uses TRBV5-8 with TRBJ2-7, with D hard to call. Germline CDR1 is SGHTS and CDR2 is YDEGEE. The CDR3 length is 15 residues. V was cut by 1 base and J by 1 base, with 12 bases left in between. The CDR3 coding sequence is TGTGCCAGCAGCTTGCGGGTTAGGAGATCCTACGAGCAGTACTTC. Translating it yields CASSLRVRRSYEQYF. The full variable domain, its missing parts supplied by reference TRBV5-8 and TRBJ2-7, is EAGVTQSPTHLIKTRGQQATLRCSPISGHTSVYWYQQALGLGLQFLLWYDEGEERNRGNFPPRFSGRQFPNYSSELNVNALELEDSALYLCASSLRVRRSYEQYFGPGTRLTVT.

J is TRBJ2-3 and V is TRBV4-1; the D gene is possibly TRBD2 (6 bases). V lost 1 base and J lost 3, with 14 bases in between. The CDR3 sequence is 16 residues long. Germline-derived CDR1 and CDR2 are MGHRA and YSYEKL. This chain's CDR3 is CASSQASGLRTDTQYF. The CDR3 DNA reads as TGCGCCAGCAGCCAAGCGAGCGGGTTGCGGACAGATACGCAGTATTTT.

The V call is TRBV2, the J call TRBJ1-5; 7 nucleotides line up with TRBD1. Unmatched junction bases numbered 2, after V lost 6 bases and J lost 0 bases. CDR1 is SNHLY, CDR2 FYNNEI, per germline. The CDR3 spans 14 residues. CDR3 DNA sequence: TGTGCCAGCAGAGGGGACAGTAGCAATCAGCCCCAGCATTTT. Its protein is CASRGDSSNQPQHF.

The rearrangement uses TRBV5-6 and TRBJ2-6, with D unclear. The CDR3 has 16 residues. Germline values: CDR1 SGHDT, CDR2 YYEEEE. V lost 3 bases, J lost 1 base, and 11 bases lay in between. The CDR3 region has the DNA TGTGCCAGCAGCTGGCGGTTCGCATCTGGGGCCAACGTCCTGACTTTC. As protein: CASSWRFASGANVLTF.

The chain recombines TRBV2 with TRBJ2-5; D not certain. Deletions cut 4 bases from V and 5 bases from J, with 8 bases between. The CDR3 runs 12 residues. Germline CDR1 SNHLY, CDR2 FYNNEI. This chain's CDR3 is CASSVMAETQYF. The CDR3 nucleotides are TGTGCCAGCAGTGTCATGGCGGAGACCCAGTACTTC.

This clone was seen once. The chain links TRBV10-3 to TRBJ2-3, with 7 positions matching TRBD1. CDR1 and CDR2 from the germline V gene are ENHRY and SYGVKD. The CDR3 loop spans 12 amino acids. Unmatched junction bases numbered 3, after V lost 4 bases and J lost 8 bases. The CDR3 sequence is CAISGPGGTQYF. The CDR3 nucleotides are TGTGCCATCAGTGGCCCAGGGGGTACGCAGTATTTT.

The chain uses TRBV6-5 and TRBJ1-2; weak D call: TRBD1 (5 bases). The ends were cut back, 6 bases at V and 2 bases at J, with 10 bases in the middle. This CDR3 region has 13 residues. Germline V gene data show CDR1 as MNHEY and CDR2 as SVGAGI. DNA for the CDR3: TGTGCCAGCAGCCGCCCAGGGAACTATGGCTACACCTTC. Amino acids: CASSRPGNYGYTF.

The chain is built from TRBV6-5 and TRBJ2-3; unclear D gene. Germline CDR1 reads MNHEY; CDR2 reads SVGAGI. This CDR3 has 14 residues. Trimming left V 0 bases short and J 4 bases short, with 8 bases between. CDR3 sequence reads: CASSYSGSSDTQYF. DNA for the CDR3: TGTGCCAGCAGTTACTCGGGTTCGTCAGATACGCAGTATTTT.

J is TRBJ1-4 and V is TRBV16, with D perhaps TRBD1 (5 bases). The CDR3 has 16 residues. From germline, CDR1 is KGHSY and CDR2 FQNENV. V lost 2 bases and J lost 7, with 17 bases in between. The CDR3 coding sequence is TGTGCCAGCAGCCAAAGTAGGGACCCTCTAGGTGAAAAACTGTTTTTT. Its protein is CASSQSRDPLGEKLFF.

The chain employs TRBV7-9 and TRBJ1-5; 7 bases match TRBD1. This CDR3 has 14 amino acids. The ends lost 6 bases at V and 4 bases at J; junction bases unmatched: 6. Germline loops: CDR1 SEHNR, CDR2 FQNEAQ (reference sequence). The CDR3 DNA is TGTGCCAGCAGTTCGACAGGGAGAAATCAGCCCCAGCATTTT. Encoded protein: CASSSTGRNQPQHF.

This chain uses TRBV6-5 with TRBJ2-7, with 9 bases identical to TRBD1. Looked up from germline, CDR1 is MNHEY and CDR2 is SVGAGI. V trimming: 5 bases; J trimming: 2 bases; junction bases outside the gene matches: 4. The CDR3 consists of 14 residues. The DNA for the CDR3 is TGTGCCAGCAGTAAAAACAGGGGGCCCTACGAGCAGTACTTC. Its translation: CASSKNRGPYEQYF.

In its sample, this clone was seen once. The CDR3 nucleotides are TGTGCCAGCAGCTGGAATAGCGGGAAGAGCTCCTACAATGAGCAGTTCTTC. Translating gives CASSWNSGKSSYNEQFF. The rearrangement joins TRBV11-2 to TRBJ2-1, with 8 bases aligning to TRBD2. Trimming took 4 bases from V and 0 from J; bases not matched to a gene: 8. Per germline, CDR1 SGHAT and CDR2 FQNNGV. The CDR3 length is 17 residues.

The chain links TRBV19 to TRBJ1-5; no clear D. The CDR3 consists of 16 residues. Between the trimmed V and J ends, which lost 3 bases and 0 bases, there was a span of 12 bases. The germline CDR1 and CDR2 sequences are LNHDA and SQIVND (reference sequence). The CDR3 DNA sequence: TGTGCCAGTAGTATTCGGACGGTCGATAGCAATCAGCCCCAGCATTTT. This gives the protein CASSIRTVDSNQPQHF.

J is TRBJ1-4 and V is TRBV6-5, with TRBD1 matching over 7 bases. Germline V gene data show CDR1 as MNHEY and CDR2 as SVGAGI. The CDR3 spans 14 residues. The V and J ends lost 4 bases and 5 bases, in that order; junction bases with no gene match: 4. The CDR3 reads CASSSGQLNEKLFF. The DNA for the CDR3 is TGTGCCAGCAGTTCGGGACAGTTGAATGAAAAACTGTTTTTT.